This T cell receptor beta chain was identified in a study of blood T cell repertoires in COVID-19. Study information: Spain, Italy and the United States supplied samples that represented acute and convalescent COVID-19. T cells, B-cell-depleted T cells, or PBMCs provided the cDNA or gDNA that served as material.

Original handling: How many nucleated cells were present was estimated from reference gene primer amplification. The data were produced by immunoSEQ multiplex PCR, yet TCRdb's version contains in-frame clones alone and is incomplete. V and J calls and clone size are those listed in that table; D and trimming were worked out from the DNA. This sample has roughly 40,000 clones; 88% occur once, and the top ten carry 3.7%. The germline V gene encodes CDR1 SGHTA and CDR2 FQGNSA. V lost 5 bases to trimming and J lost 4 bases, with 11 bases between them. This CDR3 has 13 residues. The chain couples TRBV7-2 to TRBJ2-5; D unclear. Sequencing used peripheral blood. The receptor comes from a human donor in a cohort sampled during active COVID-19. CDR3 nucleotides: TGTGCCAGCAGCGGAGTGTTTGCAGAGACCCAGTACTTC. Translating it yields CASSGVFAETQYF.